This T cell receptor (beta chain) was recovered during a study of T-cell reconstitution after alpha-beta-depleted transplantation in children. From germline, CDR1 is SGHDN and CDR2 FVKESK. This CDR3 is built from 16 residues. V shed 0 bases and J 0 bases; nucleotides not matched to a gene: 4. Library preparation (for TCRbeta) was performed with unique molecular identifiers. Each CDR3 protein gets one entry after TCRdb re-called the PCR reads with MiXCR. The sample records about 540,000 distinct CDR3 sequences, about a sixth being singletons. The chain uses TRBV14 and TRBJ1-1; 7 bases line up with TRBD1. Sequences were derived from PBMCs from the stem cell graft donor, sampled from the stem cell graft. The sequence was obtained from a human donor who donated a stem cell graft to a child with acute lymphoblastic leukemia. The CDR3 region is CASSQDRQGVNTEAFF. CDR3 DNA sequence: TGTGCCAGCAGCCAAGATCGGCAGGGGGTGAACACTGAAGCTTTCTTT.